The T cell receptor beta chain under discussion was sequenced for a study of CD8 T cells in Susac syndrome. V was pared by 6 bases and J by 0 bases, with 7 bases of the junction left unmatched. The germline CDR1 and CDR2 sequences are MGHDK and SYGVNS. This CDR3 contains 15 residues. The RNA input was 0.5 to 1 ug, and it was reverse transcribed with random hexamers. TCRdb analysed the immunoSEQ multiplex PCR reads with MiXCR anew, one entry per CDR3 protein. The sample shows 160,000 or so distinct CDR3 sequences, roughly 95% of them seen only once. CD8+ and CD4+ T cells taken from blood had their TCR beta sequenced.

Sequencing was performed on CD4+ T cells from PBMCs. The chain is built from TRBV25-1 and TRBJ2-7, with 8 bases that match TRBD2. The source of this sequence is a human donor with Susac syndrome. Written as DNA, the CDR3 is TGTGCCAGCAGCCGGAGCGGGGGCCTCTCCTACGAGCAGTACTTC. Translated: CASSRSGGLSYEQYF.